This TCR beta chain comes out of a study of glioma-infiltrating T cells after dendritic cell vaccination. For the study at large: Autologous tumor lysate was loaded overnight onto monocyte-derived dendritic cells grown seven days with IL-4 and GM-CSF.

This CDR3 spans 17 amino acids. V shed 3 bases and J shed 4 bases, with 19 bases lying between them. The V gene's germline CDR1 is LGHNT and CDR2 FRNRAP. General study results and limits: Higher pretreatment TIL content predicted longer progression-free time and survival. TCR clonality showed no direct relationship with survival.

Only in-frame clones appear in the TCRdb table, and some are missing; sequencing was by immunoSEQ multiplex PCR. The data contain 90,000 to 95,000 clones, roughly four fifths of them seen just once; the ten biggest clones take up approximately 2%. This clone was counted a single time. The antigen is unknown. Specified time point: after dendritic cell vaccination, including at tumor progression/relapse. The sequencing here drew on blood, taken after dendritic cell vaccination. This receptor was identified in a human donor with glioblastoma. This chain links TRBV12-5 with TRBJ2-1, with D maybe TRBD1 (6 bases). CDR3 sequence: CASGLAPPQGGYNEQFF. The CDR3 DNA reads as TGTGCTAGTGGTTTAGCGCCCCCCCAAGGGGGTTACAATGAGCAGTTCTTC.